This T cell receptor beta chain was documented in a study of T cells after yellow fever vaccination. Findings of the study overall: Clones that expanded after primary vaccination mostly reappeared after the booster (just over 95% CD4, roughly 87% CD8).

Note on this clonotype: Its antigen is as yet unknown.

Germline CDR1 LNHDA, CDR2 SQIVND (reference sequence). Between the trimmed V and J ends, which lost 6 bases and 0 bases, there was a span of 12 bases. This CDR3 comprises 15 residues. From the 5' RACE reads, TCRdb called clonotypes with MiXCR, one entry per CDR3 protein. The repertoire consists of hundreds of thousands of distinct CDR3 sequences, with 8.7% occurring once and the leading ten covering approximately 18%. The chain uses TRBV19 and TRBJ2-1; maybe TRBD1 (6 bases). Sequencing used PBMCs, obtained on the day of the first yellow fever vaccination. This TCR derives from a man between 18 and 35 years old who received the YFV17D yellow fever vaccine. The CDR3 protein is CASRDRDNSYNEQFF. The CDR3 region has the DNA TGTGCCAGTAGGGACCGGGACAACTCCTACAATGAGCAGTTCTTC.